This TCR beta chain was sequenced in a study of T cell responses to AZD1222 COVID-19 vaccine. Regarding the study as a whole: In a largely white British group with more females than males, clonal diversity was possibly underestimated.

Germline lookup yields CDR1 LNHDA and CDR2 SQIVND (reference sequence). V lost 3 bases and J 6 bases, leaving 12 bases between the germline ends. The CDR3 loop spans 14 amino acids. Some clones are missing from TCRdb's copy, which holds only in-frame ones; the method was immunoSEQ multiplex PCR. This table holds some 91,000 clones, around 90% found once. Comments on this clone: Its cognate antigen is unknown.

The chain couples TRBV19 to TRBJ1-5; maybe TRBD1 (5 bases). This TCR came from an adult in good health. The sample in question was peripheral blood, obtained on day 0 of AZD1222 vaccination. The CDR3 nucleotides are TGTGCCAGTAGTATGGGTCAGGGCTTTCAGCCCCAGCATTTT. Its protein product is CASSMGQGFQPQHF. Filled out from reference TRBV19 and TRBJ1-5, the complete variable domain reads DGGITQSPKYLFRKEGQNVTLSCEQNLNHDAMYWYRQDPGQGLRLIYYSQIVNDFQKGDIAEGYSVSREKKESFPLTVTSAQKNPTAFYLCASSMGQGFQPQHFGDGTRLSIL.